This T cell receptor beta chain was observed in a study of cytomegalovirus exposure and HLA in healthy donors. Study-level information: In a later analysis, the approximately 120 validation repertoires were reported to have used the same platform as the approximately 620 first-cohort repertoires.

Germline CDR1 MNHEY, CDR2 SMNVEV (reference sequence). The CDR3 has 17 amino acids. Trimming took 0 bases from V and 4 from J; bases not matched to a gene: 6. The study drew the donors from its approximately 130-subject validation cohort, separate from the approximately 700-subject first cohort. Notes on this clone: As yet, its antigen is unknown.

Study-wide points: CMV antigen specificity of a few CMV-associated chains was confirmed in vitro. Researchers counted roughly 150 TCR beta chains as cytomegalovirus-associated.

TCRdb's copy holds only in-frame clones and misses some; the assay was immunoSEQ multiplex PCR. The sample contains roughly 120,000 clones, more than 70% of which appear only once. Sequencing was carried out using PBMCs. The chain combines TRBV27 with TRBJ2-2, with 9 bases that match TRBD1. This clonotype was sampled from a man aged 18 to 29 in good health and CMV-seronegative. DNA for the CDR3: TGTGCCAGCAGTTTATCCGGGACAGGGTGGGTCACCGGGGAGCTGTTTTTT. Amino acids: CASSLSGTGWVTGELFF.